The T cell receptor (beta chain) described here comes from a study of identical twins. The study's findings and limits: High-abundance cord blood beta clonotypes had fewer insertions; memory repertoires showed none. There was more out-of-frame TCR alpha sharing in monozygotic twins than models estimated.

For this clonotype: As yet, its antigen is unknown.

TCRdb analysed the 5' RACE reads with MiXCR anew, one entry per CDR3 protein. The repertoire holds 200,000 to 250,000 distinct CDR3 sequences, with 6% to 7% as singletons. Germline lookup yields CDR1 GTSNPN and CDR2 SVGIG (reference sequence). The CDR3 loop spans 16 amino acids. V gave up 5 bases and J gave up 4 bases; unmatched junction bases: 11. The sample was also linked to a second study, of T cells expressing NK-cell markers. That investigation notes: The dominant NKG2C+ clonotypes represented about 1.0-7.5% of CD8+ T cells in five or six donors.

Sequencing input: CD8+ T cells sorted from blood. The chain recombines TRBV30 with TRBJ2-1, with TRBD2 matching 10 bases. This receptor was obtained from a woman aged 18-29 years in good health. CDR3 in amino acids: CAWASDGLAEYNEQFF. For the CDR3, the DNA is TGTGCCTGGGCTTCCGACGGACTAGCGGAATACAATGAGCAGTTCTTC.